This TCR beta chain was profiled in a study of blood T cells in healthy people across ages. This clonotype was observed a single time. The CDR3 runs to 16 residues. The V gene's germline CDR1 is LGHDT and CDR2 YNNKEL (reference sequence). Through a sample-barcoded 5' primer and a J-beta primer mix, a second PCR was run for roughly 7 to 12 cycles. Every cDNA molecule carried a tag from a template-switch adaptor bearing 12 random nucleotides. TCRdb called the 5' RACE reads again in MiXCR, with one record for every CDR3 protein. The sample yields over 750,000 distinct CDR3 sequences, approximately 25% seen once. The same data also contributed to another study, on T cells of mothers and their children.

The chain carries TRBV3-1 and TRBJ2-5; D is possibly TRBD2 (6 bases). The DNA end is a closer match to TRBJ2-1, so the J assignment may be wrong. The sequencing sample was made of blood. The TCR originated in a boy younger than 18 in good health. The CDR3 nucleotides read TGTGCCAGCAGCCAAGACGGAGGCGGGACCTACAATGAGCAGTTCTTC. Translating it yields CASSQDGGGTYNEQFF.